This TCR beta chain was retrieved from a study of memory CD4+ T cells and cytomegalovirus serostatus. At the level of the study: Donors were healthy Belgian adults, 8 to 10 CMV seropositive and some 24 seronegative.

Note on this clone: Its antigen is undetermined.

V was shortened by 4 bases and J by 8 bases, with 9 bases between the two germline ends. The CDR3 length is 12 residues. Per germline, CDR1 SGHTA and CDR2 FQGNSA. General study points: Median bootstrapped AUC for CMV status was about 0.96 originally, less than 0.92 US-trained. Each of 60 to 80 CMV-associated TCRbeta sequences occurred in one to five individuals.

The sort gate was single viable CD3+CD4+CD8-CD45RO+ cells for memory CD4+ T cells. As handled by the study authors: After removing out-of-frame reads, approximately 2 million distinct TCRbeta sequences remained. Libraries were prepared by immunoSEQ multiplex PCR; TCRdb keeps only in-frame clonotypes and omits some of them. Clone size and V and J calls were adopted from that table, with D and trimming inferred from the DNA. The table shows tens of thousands of clones, with roughly four fifths occurring only once. This TCR was sampled from an adult in good health and CMV-seronegative. The chain employs TRBV7-2 and TRBJ2-1; tentatively, D is TRBD1 (6 bases). Sequencing input: memory CD4+ T cells from blood. CDR3 nucleotide sequence: TGTGCCAGCAGCTACTCAGGGGATGAGCAGTTCTTC. Residues: CASSYSGDEQFF.